This T cell receptor beta chain was recorded in a study of cytomegalovirus exposure and HLA in healthy donors. This PCR relied on a set of 60 Vbeta primers and 13 Jbeta primers. Profiling relied on immunoSEQ multiplex PCR, and the TCRdb table lists in-frame clones only, not all of them. This table holds tens of thousands of clones, approximately 71% found once. Germline CDR1 reads LNHDA; CDR2 reads SQIVND (reference sequence). There are 13 residues in the CDR3. J was trimmed by 5 bases and V by 5 bases; bases with no gene match: 6. This receptor was identified in a woman aged 40-49 years in good health and CMV-seropositive. V gene TRBV19 combines with J gene TRBJ2-7; 7 bases align to TRBD1. Sequences were obtained from PBMCs. CDR3 DNA: TGTGCCAGTAGTTTCACAGGGGCCAACGAGCAGTACTTC. Encoded protein: CASSFTGANEQYF.